The sequence of this T cell receptor (beta chain) was determined in a study of blood T cell repertoires in COVID-19. Trimming at V came to 5 bases and at J to 0 bases, leaving 8 bases not matched to a gene. Germline lookup yields CDR1 MNHEY and CDR2 SMNVEV (reference sequence). The CDR3 contains 16 residues. Clones were sequenced by immunoSEQ multiplex PCR, and TCRdb holds only the in-frame ones, with some missing. This sample has a few hundred thousand clones, with roughly 86% found just once. The receptor comes from a woman aged 30 to 39 with acute or convalescent COVID-19. The J gene is TRBJ2-3, the V gene TRBV27, with 7 positions matching TRBD1. The sequencing sample was made of peripheral blood. CDR3 nucleotides: TGTGCCAGCAGTCCACAGGGGACACAAAGCACAGATACGCAGTATTTT. It is translated as CASSPQGTQSTDTQYF.